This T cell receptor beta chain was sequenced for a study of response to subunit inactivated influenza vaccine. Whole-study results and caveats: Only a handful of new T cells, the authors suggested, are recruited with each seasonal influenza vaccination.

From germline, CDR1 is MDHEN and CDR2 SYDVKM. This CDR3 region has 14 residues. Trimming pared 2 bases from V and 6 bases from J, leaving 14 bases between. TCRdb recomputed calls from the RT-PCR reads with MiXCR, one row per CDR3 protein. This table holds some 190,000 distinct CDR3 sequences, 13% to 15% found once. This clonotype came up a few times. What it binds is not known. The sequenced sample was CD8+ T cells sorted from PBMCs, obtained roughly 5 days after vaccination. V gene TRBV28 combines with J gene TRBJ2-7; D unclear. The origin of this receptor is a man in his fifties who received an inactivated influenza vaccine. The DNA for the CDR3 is TGTGCCAGCAGTTTAAGCCCCATTGGCCCCGAGCAGTACTTC. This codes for CASSLSPIGPEQYF.